The source of this T cell receptor (beta chain) is a study of OX40 agonist ivuxolimab in advanced cancers. About the study: Patients' therapy was ivuxolimab, an antibody that acts as an agonist of OX40 (CD134). Study outcomes and limitations: CD4+ and CD8+ T cells in blood underwent clonal expansion by week 6 at 0.1 to 3.0 mg/kg. On average, a greater number of expanded clones characterised CD8+ T cells relative to CD4+. Clonal expansion in partial responders at 0.1-3.0 mg/kg ranked among the lowest.

Germline CDR1 reads SGHRS; CDR2 reads YFSETQ. The CDR3 totals 13 residues. Between the trimmed V and J ends, which lost 2 bases and 3 bases, there was a span of 9 bases. Profiled with immunoSEQ multiplex PCR; TCRdb holds only in-frame clones, not every one. This sample has about 86,000 clones, with around 90% found just once. For this clone: Its antigen is as yet unknown.

The sequence came from an adult with an advanced solid tumor such as melanoma, head and neck, liver or kidney cancer. The sample consisted of CD4+ or CD8+ T cells sorted from blood, taken in a trial of the OX40 agonist ivuxolimab. The chain uses TRBV5-1 and TRBJ2-7; weak D call: TRBD2 (6 bases). This CDR3 reads CASSFAGFYEQYF. The DNA for the CDR3 is TGCGCCAGCAGCTTTGCGGGATTCTACGAGCAGTACTTC.